Presented here are 24 T cell receptor beta chains from one specimen sequenced in a study of beta chain features in type 1 diabetes. Study-level points and caveats: People with Type 1 diabetes carried modestly yet significantly shorter TCRB CDR3s in all four CD4+ subsets.

Isolated RNA was reverse transcribed in full, so expressed TCRB transcripts were sequenced. Assay used: immunoSEQ multiplex PCR; TCRdb lists only in-frame clones, some missing. In the table there are under 250,000 clones, approximately 15% of which are singletons. The antigens for these receptors are not known. Sequencing used naive CD4+ T cells from blood. The source is a man aged 30 to 39 with type 1 diabetes.

This clone was detected only a few times. The V call is TRBV7-2, the J call TRBJ2-1, with 10 bases lining up with TRBD2. Germline V gene data show CDR1 as SGHTA and CDR2 as FQGNSA. The CDR3 is made up of 15 amino acids. V lost 7 bases and J lost 4; bases outside the gene matches: 7. CDR3 sequence (DNA): TGTGCCAGCACCCCAGCGGGAGGGAGATACAATGAGCAGTTCTTC. It encodes CASTPAGGRYNEQFF.

This clone turned up a few times. This rearrangement joins TRBV30 to TRBJ2-5, with D perhaps matching TRBD2 (6 bases). Per germline, CDR1 GTSNPN and CDR2 SVGIG (reference sequence). This CDR3 region has 16 residues. V lost 3 bases and J lost 5, with 22 bases in between. CDR3: CAWSAAGGWRGETQYF. The CDR3 DNA sequence: TGTGCCTGGAGCGCAGCCGGGGGTTGGCGAGGGGAGACCCAGTACTTC.

This clone was found a few times. This chain links TRBV6-6 with TRBJ2-2, with 8 bases fitting TRBD1. The CDR3 totals 14 residues. Unmatched junction bases numbered 3, after V lost 6 bases and J lost 3 bases. CDR1 is MNHNY, CDR2 SVGAGI, per germline (reference sequence). The CDR3 nucleotides are TGTGCCAGCAGCCTGGACAGGGACACCGGGGAGCTGTTTTTT. Protein: CASSLDRDTGELFF.

The chain has TRBV7-6 and TRBJ2-7; TRBD2 is a possible D gene (6 bases). V gave up 1 base and J gave up 6 bases, with 19 bases separating them. Germline V CDR1 and CDR2: SGHVS, FNYEAQ. The CDR3 totals 16 residues. The chain's CDR3 is CASSLGFGTRGAEQYF. CDR3 DNA: TGTGCCAGCAGCTTAGGTTTCGGGACCCGCGGGGCCGAGCAGTACTTC.

The CDR3 here is CATSTGVSYNSPLHF. CDR3 DNA sequence: TGTGCCACCAGCACAGGGGTATCCTATAATTCACCCCTCCACTTT. The genes are TRBV15 and TRBJ1-6; D is possibly TRBD1 (6 bases). Germline values: CDR1 LNHNV, CDR2 YYDKDF (reference sequence). The CDR3 consists of 15 residues. V was clipped by 4 bases and J by 1 base, with 8 bases between them.

This clone turned up a few times. The V call is TRBV18, the J call TRBJ2-1; the match to TRBD2 covers 8 bases. Germline V lookup: CDR1 KGHSH, CDR2 LQKENI. This CDR3 is 15 amino acids long. The V segment lost 6 bases and the J segment 7 bases; nucleotides outside the gene matches: 11. CDR3 nucleotide sequence: TGTGCCAGCTCGCGGATCGCGGGAGGAACTAATGAGCAGTTCTTC. Amino acid sequence: CASSRIAGGTNEQFF.

The V and J genes are TRBV29-1 and TRBJ2-1; D might be TRBD2 (6 bases). From germline, CDR1 is SQVTM and CDR2 ANQGSEA. The CDR3 sequence is 16 residues long. The V and J ends lost 6 bases and 0 bases respectively, with 18 bases between them. CDR3 loop: CSVAPGGQASYNEQFF. The CDR3 DNA reads TGCAGCGTCGCTCCCGGGGGTCAGGCCTCCTACAATGAGCAGTTCTTC.

The chain employs TRBV5-4 and TRBJ2-5, with 11 nucleotides matching TRBD1. Germline V lookup: CDR1 SGHNT, CDR2 YYREEE (reference sequence). This CDR3 contains 13 residues. V shed 4 bases and J 6 bases; nucleotides not matched to a gene: 2. The CDR3 here is CASSGQGAKTQYF. For the CDR3, the DNA is TGTGCCAGCAGCGGACAGGGGGCCAAGACCCAGTACTTC.

The genes are TRBV5-1 and TRBJ1-6; D not resolved. Deletions cut 0 bases from V and 1 base from J, with 5 bases between. Looked up from germline, CDR1 is SGHRS and CDR2 is YFSETQ. The CDR3 has 15 residues. The CDR3 is CASSLDPSYNSPLHF. CDR3 nucleotides: TGCGCCAGCAGCTTGGATCCGTCCTATAATTCACCCCTCCACTTT.

The rearrangement joins TRBV19 to TRBJ2-7, with TRBD1 identical over 8 bases. Germline CDR1 LNHDA, CDR2 SQIVND (reference sequence). V shed 8 bases, J shed 2 bases, and the junction held 2 bases outside the gene matches. The CDR3 has 12 residues. The CDR3 here is CASGQGPYEQYF. DNA for the CDR3: TGTGCCAGTGGACAGGGCCCCTACGAGCAGTACTTC.

The V and J genes are TRBV18 and TRBJ2-5; TRBD1 agrees at 12 bases. The V gene's germline CDR1 is KGHSH and CDR2 LQKENI. This CDR3 has 16 residues. With V trimmed by 3 bases and J by 2 bases, 4 bases remained unmatched. CDR3 residues: CASSPVGQGAQETQYF. The DNA of the CDR3 is TGTGCCAGCTCACCCGTGGGACAGGGGGCGCAAGAGACCCAGTACTTC. The variable domain in full, with the rest retrieved from reference TRBV18 and TRBJ2-5, is NAGVMQNPRHLVRRRGQEARLRCSPMKGHSHVYWYRQLPEEGLKFMVYLQKENIIDESGMPKERFSAEFPKEGPSILRIQQVVRGDSAAYFCASSPVGQGAQETQYFGPGTRLLVL.

This chain uses TRBV2 with TRBJ2-5, with 7 nucleotides matching TRBD2. Germline assignment: CDR1 SNHLY and CDR2 FYNNEI. Trimming removed 5 bases from V and 5 bases from J; junction bases left unmatched: 5. The CDR3 is 13 residues long. The CDR3: CASSSLRGETQYF. Here the CDR3 DNA reads TGTGCCAGCAGTTCGTTGCGGGGGGAGACCCAGTACTTC.

This clone was seen a handful of times. The rearrangement uses TRBV19 and TRBJ1-5; D possibly corresponds to TRBD1 (5 bases). CDR3 length: 13 amino acids. Trimming shortened V by 10 bases and J by 7 bases, and 17 bases separated the two germline ends. Germline CDR1 LNHDA, CDR2 SQIVND (reference sequence). This chain's CDR3 is CATQGRERQPQHF. CDR3 DNA sequence: TGTGCCACCCAAGGCAGGGAAAGACAGCCCCAGCATTTT.

The V gene is TRBV2, the J gene TRBJ1-4; the D is unclear. This CDR3 has 11 residues. V was cut by 5 bases and J by 11 bases, with 9 bases left in between. CDR1 and CDR2 (germline): SNHLY, FYNNEI. The CDR3 DNA is TGTGCCAGCAGTCGCATTGAGAAACTGTTTTTT. Translated, it gives CASSRIEKLFF.

This chain uses TRBV5-1 with TRBJ1-1; 9 positions agree with TRBD1. Germline V gene data show CDR1 as SGHRS and CDR2 as YFSETQ. J gave up 6 bases and V 5 bases, and 11 bases lay outside the gene matches. The CDR3 runs 15 residues. The CDR3 spells CASSPGQGKGAEAFF. CDR3 DNA: TGCGCCAGCAGTCCTGGACAGGGGAAAGGCGCTGAAGCTTTCTTT.

The sample holds a few counts of this clone. This chain joins TRBV7-9 and TRBJ1-6; D possibly corresponds to TRBD1 (5 bases). V lost 1 base to trimming and J lost 8 bases, with 12 bases between them. The CDR3 consists of 15 residues. In germline, CDR1 is SEHNR, CDR2 FQNEAQ (reference sequence). In DNA form, the CDR3 reads TGTGCCAGCAGCTTAGTGGTGGGGCATGATTCACCCCTCCACTTT. This gives the protein CASSLVVGHDSPLHF.

CDR3 protein: CASSEDRTPYEQYF. Written as DNA, the CDR3 is TGTGCCAGCAGCGAGGACAGGACGCCCTACGAGCAGTACTTC. The V gene is TRBV21-1, the J gene TRBJ2-7; the tabulated D call, TRBD1, remains unverified against the DNA. TRBV21-1 is listed as a pseudogene. This CDR3 region has 14 residues.

This clone was observed a handful of times. This chain joins TRBV10-3 and TRBJ2-7; 7 bases align to TRBD2. The CDR3 extends over 13 amino acids. Germline V gene lookup returns CDR1 ENHRY and CDR2 SYGVKD. Trimming removed 8 bases from V and 0 bases from J; junction bases left unmatched: 4. CDR3 bases: TGTGCCATCCGGCCGGGGGGCTCCTACGAGCAGTACTTC. It yields the protein CAIRPGGSYEQYF.

This clone was detected only a few times. The chain employs TRBV7-2 and TRBJ2-1, with TRBD2 matching over 8 bases. After removal of 7 bases from V and 9 bases from J, the junction contained 5 bases not matched to a gene. This CDR3 region has 12 residues. Germline V gene sequence: CDR1 SGHTA, CDR2 FQGNSA. CDR3 sequence reads: CASKNGGGEQFF. CDR3 bases: TGTGCCAGCAAAAACGGGGGGGGTGAGCAGTTCTTC.

This clone was seen a handful of times. V is TRBV2 and J is TRBJ2-7; possible D gene TRBD2, 8 bases. CDR3 size: 16 residues. Germline V gene data show CDR1 as SNHLY and CDR2 as FYNNEI. The V and J ends lost 5 bases and 0 bases respectively, with 17 bases between them. CDR3 sequence reads: CASSRLATGSSYEQYF. CDR3 nucleotides: TGTGCCAGCAGTCGACTAGCGACAGGGTCCTCCTACGAGCAGTACTTC. Using reference TRBV2 and TRBJ2-7 for the parts outside the CDR3, the full variable domain is EPEVTQTPSHQVTQMGQEVILRCVPISNHLYFYWYRQILGQKVEFLVSFYNNEISEKSEIFDDQFSVERPDGSNFTLKIRSTKLEDSAMYFCASSRLATGSSYEQYFGPGTRLTVT.

The genes are TRBV9 and TRBJ2-7, with 7 bases identical to TRBD1. Trimming removed 7 bases from V and 1 base from J; junction bases left unmatched: 8. Germline V gives CDR1 SGDLS, CDR2 YYNGEE. The CDR3 sequence is 14 residues long. CDR3 residues: CASGRTGGSYEQYF. The CDR3 DNA is TGTGCCAGCGGAAGGACAGGCGGATCCTACGAGCAGTACTTC.

This clone was observed at least ten times. The chain joins TRBV23-1 to TRBJ2-2; 8 bases agree with TRBD1. TRBV23-1 is an open reading frame whose function is uncertain. Trimming at V came to 11 bases and at J to 6 bases, leaving 5 bases not matched to a gene. This CDR3 contains 12 residues. The CDR3 is CAPTTGAGELFF. Written as DNA, the CDR3 is TGCGCCCCGACGACAGGGGCCGGGGAGCTGTTTTTT.

This clone has just a few counts. The chain combines TRBV29-1 with TRBJ1-1; D gene ambiguous. The germline V gene encodes CDR1 SQVTM and CDR2 ANQGSEA. This CDR3 has 13 residues. Trimming pared 7 bases from V and 2 bases from J, leaving 14 bases between. The CDR3 region has the DNA TGCAGCGGTGCCGTGGCGACAAACACTGAAGCTTTCTTT. It is translated as CSGAVATNTEAFF.

A remark on this clone: Other DNA sequences of this sample code for an identical CDR3. The gene calls are TRBV2 and TRBJ2-5; D uncertain. Germline V gene sequence: CDR1 SNHLY, CDR2 FYNNEI. The V gene lost 2 bases and the J gene lost 5 bases, with 3 bases spanning the gap. This CDR3 has 11 amino acids. The chain's CDR3 is CASSELETQYF. As DNA, the CDR3 is TGTGCCAGCAGTGAACTGGAGACCCAGTACTTC.